A single sample is the source of the 28 T cell receptor beta chains below, sequenced in a study of blood T cell repertoires in COVID-19. Only in-frame clones appear in the TCRdb table, and some are missing; sequencing was by immunoSEQ multiplex PCR. The repertoire holds about 380,000 clones, with about 85% as singletons. Sequencing used peripheral blood. Receptors originate from a woman aged 18-30 years with acute or convalescent COVID-19.

The genes are TRBV28 and TRBJ2-1; 8 nucleotides align to TRBD2. CDR3 length: 16 amino acids. V lost 4 bases, J lost 4 bases, and 9 bases stayed unmatched. Per germline, CDR1 MDHEN and CDR2 SYDVKM. The DNA for the CDR3 is TGTGCCAGCAGTTCCTATAGCGGGAATGGTTACAATGAGCAGTTCTTC. Residues: CASSSYSGNGYNEQFF.

V usage is TRBV19 and J usage is TRBJ2-7; 8 bases align to TRBD2. Germline V lookup: CDR1 LNHDA, CDR2 SQIVND (reference sequence). The CDR3 has 14 residues. V gave up 10 bases and J gave up 2 bases; unmatched junction bases: 10. Here the CDR3 DNA reads TGTGCCACTACGATGAGCGGGAGTCCCTACGAGCAGTACTTC. Translation: CATTMSGSPYEQYF. The full variable domain, completed using reference TRBV19 and TRBJ2-7, is DGGITQSPKYLFRKEGQNVTLSCEQNLNHDAMYWYRQDPGQGLRLIYYSQIVNDFQKGDIAEGYSVSREKKESFPLTVTSAQKNPTAFYLCATTMSGSPYEQYFGPGTRLTVT.

This clone was found a few times. This chain joins TRBV9 and TRBJ2-7, with 8 bases aligning to TRBD2. Germline V gene data show CDR1 as SGDLS and CDR2 as YYNGEE. J was trimmed by 7 bases and V by 4 bases; bases with no gene match: 16. This CDR3 comprises 16 residues. CDR3 protein: CASSQGSGGPSWEQYF. In DNA, the CDR3 is TGTGCCAGCAGCCAGGGGAGCGGGGGCCCCTCTTGGGAGCAGTACTTC. The full variable domain, completed using reference TRBV9 and TRBJ2-7, is DSGVTQTPKHLITATGQRVTLRCSPRSGDLSVYWYQQSLDQGLQFLIQYYNGEERAKGNILERFSAQQFPDLHSELNLSSLELGDSALYFCASSQGSGGPSWEQYFGPGTRLTVT.

The rearrangement joins TRBV7-8 to TRBJ1-1; D possibly corresponds to TRBD1 (5 bases). This CDR3 region has 16 residues. CDR1 SGHVS and CDR2 FQNEAQ come from the germline V gene. The ends were cut back, 2 bases at V and 2 bases at J, with 15 bases in the middle. This CDR3 is CASSLRMSGVNTEAFF. For the CDR3, the DNA is TGTGCCAGCAGCTTAAGGATGTCGGGGGTCAACACTGAAGCTTTCTTT.

The CDR3 DNA reads as TGTGCCAGCAGCTTGACAGGGGGCGGAGGCGAGCAGTACTTC. Protein sequence: CASSLTGGGGEQYF. The V gene is TRBV6-5, the J gene TRBJ2-7, with 10 bases aligning to TRBD1. The germline CDR1 and CDR2 sequences are MNHEY and SVGAGI. V lost 6 bases to trimming and J lost 6 bases; unmatched junction nucleotides: 8. The CDR3 runs to 14 residues.

The rearrangement links TRBV18 to TRBJ1-2; D is unclear. V was cut by 0 bases and J by 2 bases, with 13 bases left in between. The CDR3 has 16 residues. The germline V gene encodes CDR1 KGHSH and CDR2 LQKENI. The CDR3 DNA sequence: TGTGCCAGCTCACCACCGCCGGGGAGATCCAACTATGGCTACACCTTC. Translated: CASSPPPGRSNYGYTF.

The rearrangement uses TRBV24-1 and TRBJ2-3; TRBD2 is a possible D gene (5 bases). Trimming removed 9 bases from V and 4 bases from J, with 16 bases in between. Germline V gene sequence: CDR1 KGHDR, CDR2 SFDVKD. The CDR3 consists of 14 residues. The CDR3 DNA reads as TGTGCCACCGCAAGGCGTCACGGGGCAGATACGCAGTATTTT. This codes for CATARRHGADTQYF.

Remarks on this clone: Different DNA sequences within this sample yield the same CDR3. The chain carries TRBV5-1 and TRBJ1-5; D is uncertain. V was shortened by 0 bases and J by 4 bases, with 8 bases between the two germline ends. The V gene's germline CDR1 is SGHRS and CDR2 YFSETQ. CDR3 length: 14 residues. CDR3 sequence reads: CASSLAGGNQPQHF. DNA of the CDR3: TGCGCCAGCAGCTTGGCGGGAGGGAATCAGCCCCAGCATTTT.

This clone has a single count. This chain links TRBV5-1 with TRBJ2-2, with 8 positions matching TRBD1. This CDR3 has 16 residues. Germline CDR1 is SGHRS and CDR2 is YFSETQ. With 0 bases clipped from V and 3 bases from J, the junction kept 4 bases outside the gene matches. The CDR3 loop is CASSLAPGQDTGELFF. CDR3 bases: TGCGCCAGCAGCTTGGCCCCGGGACAGGACACCGGGGAGCTGTTTTTT.

V usage is TRBV29-1 and J usage is TRBJ1-2; a weak D match, TRBD1 (5 bases). V gave up 8 bases and J gave up 7 bases, with 17 bases separating them. The CDR3 has 12 amino acids. Germline lookup yields CDR1 SQVTM and CDR2 ANQGSEA. The CDR3 protein is CSTPGGEGGYTF. CDR3 bases: TGCAGCACACCCGGGGGAGAAGGTGGCTACACCTTC.

In this sample, this clone turned up once. The J gene is TRBJ1-6, the V gene TRBV2; the D is unclear. The V end lost 6 bases, the J end lost 7 bases, and 10 bases lay between the germline ends. Germline CDR1 reads SNHLY; CDR2 reads FYNNEI. There are 13 residues in the CDR3. The CDR3 DNA reads TGTGCCAGCAGGCTGGCATGGAATTCACCCCTCCACTTT. Its protein is CASRLAWNSPLHF.

This chain joins TRBV29-1 and TRBJ1-1; possibly TRBD1 for D (6 bases). From germline, CDR1 is SQVTM and CDR2 ANQGSEA. Deletions cut 7 bases from V and 1 base from J, with 7 bases between. The CDR3 sequence is 11 residues long. The CDR3 bases are TGCAGCGAGGGACAGAACACTGAAGCTTTCTTT. The encoded protein is CSEGQNTEAFF.

This clone was seen more than once but under ten times. The chain combines TRBV6-4 with TRBJ1-5; D call uncertain. The length of the CDR3 is 14 residues. Per the germline V gene, CDR1 is MRHNA and CDR2 is SNTAGT. The V end lost 0 bases, the J end lost 9 bases, and 12 bases lay between the germline ends. The CDR3 bases are TGTGCCAGCAGTGACTCATCTGATTCGGGGCCCCAGCATTTT. This codes for CASSDSSDSGPQHF.

The chain links TRBV2 to TRBJ2-7; D is perhaps TRBD1 (7 bases). V dropped 3 bases and J dropped 3 bases, with 15 bases sitting between them. Germline V gene data show CDR1 as SNHLY and CDR2 as FYNNEI. The CDR3 sequence is 15 residues long. The CDR3 nucleotides are TGTGCCAGCAGTGACCTGGAGGGGGCATTCTACGAGCAGTACTTC. Protein: CASSDLEGAFYEQYF.

The chain is built from TRBV19 and TRBJ2-2; D might be TRBD1 (6 bases). The CDR3 is 14 residues long. The germline V gene encodes CDR1 LNHDA and CDR2 SQIVND (reference sequence). V shed 3 bases and J shed 6 bases, with 11 bases lying between them. CDR3 loop: CASSMLGAAGELFF. The DNA of the CDR3 is TGTGCCAGTAGTATGCTGGGGGCCGCCGGGGAGCTGTTTTTT.

The V and J genes are TRBV10-3 and TRBJ2-7; TRBD1 aligns across 8 bases. Trimming took 4 bases from V and 4 from J; bases not matched to a gene: 6. The germline CDR1 and CDR2 sequences are ENHRY and SYGVKD. CDR3 length: 14 amino acids. Written as DNA, the CDR3 is TGTGCCATCAGTGCGGACAGGGAGGAGTACGAGCAGTACTTC. This translates into CAISADREEYEQYF.

This clone was counted only a few times. The chain joins TRBV5-1 to TRBJ1-5, with a possible D match to TRBD1 (6 bases). The CDR3 covers 17 residues. From germline, CDR1 is SGHRS and CDR2 YFSETQ. Between the trimmed V and J ends, which lost 4 bases and 7 bases, there was a span of 24 bases. The CDR3 sequence is CASSPTPGEGSRQPQHF. The CDR3, as DNA: TGCGCCAGCAGCCCGACTCCAGGGGAGGGAAGCAGGCAGCCCCAGCATTTT.

The chain carries TRBV12-3 or TRBV12-4 and TRBJ1-2, with no clear D. Between the trimmed V and J ends, which lost 5 bases and 2 bases, there was a span of 9 bases. The CDR3 loop spans 13 amino acids. CDR3 protein: CASSPGLNYGYTF. The CDR3 DNA follows: TGTGCCAGCAGTCCCGGACTGAACTATGGCTACACCTTC.

The genes are TRBV6-5 and TRBJ1-5; possibly TRBD1 for D (6 bases). The ends were cut back, 6 bases at V and 1 base at J, with 7 bases in the middle. CDR3 length: 13 amino acids. Germline V gene sequence: CDR1 MNHEY, CDR2 SVGAGI. The DNA for the CDR3 is TGTGCCAGCAGACAGGGAAGCAATCAGCCCCAGCATTTT. This gives the protein CASRQGSNQPQHF.

The chain links TRBV11-1 to TRBJ1-6; no clear D. The V end was cut by 2 bases, the J end by 8 bases, with 13 bases between. Germline V gene lookup returns CDR1 SGHAT and CDR2 FQDESV (reference sequence). This CDR3 spans 15 amino acids. The CDR3 protein is CASSLLTFADSPLHF. The CDR3 region has the DNA TGTGCCAGCAGCTTACTTACTTTCGCCGATTCACCCCTCCACTTT. Full variable domain (outside the CDR3, taken from reference TRBV11-1 and TRBJ1-6): EAEVAQSPRYKITEKSQAVAFWCDPISGHATLYWYRQILGQGPELLVQFQDESVVDDSQLPKDRFSAERLKGVDSTLKIQPAELGDSAMYLCASSLLTFADSPLHFGNGTRLTVT.

This sequence joins TRBV14 and TRBJ1-1, with 9 bases fitting TRBD1. This CDR3 region has 16 residues. Germline loops: CDR1 SGHDN, CDR2 FVKESK. V gave up 0 bases and J gave up 0 bases; unmatched junction bases: 2. CDR3 sequence (DNA): TGTGCCAGCAGCCAAGAAGGGACAGGGTTGAACACTGAAGCTTTCTTT. As protein: CASSQEGTGLNTEAFF.

The chain recombines TRBV27 with TRBJ1-2; 7 bases are shared with TRBD1. V trimming: 5 bases; J trimming: 7 bases; junction bases outside the gene matches: 7. Germline V gene data show CDR1 as MNHEY and CDR2 as SMNVEV (reference sequence). The CDR3 totals 13 residues. The CDR3 coding sequence is TGTGCCAGCAGTCGGACAGGAGGGTTTGGCTACACCTTC. Its protein is CASSRTGGFGYTF.

This chain joins TRBV29-1 and TRBJ2-6; no firm D call. CDR3 length: 14 amino acids. Germline V lookup: CDR1 SQVTM, CDR2 ANQGSEA. V was clipped by 2 bases and J by 4 bases, with 9 bases between them. The CDR3 protein is CSVEIGSGANVLTF. For the CDR3, the DNA is TGCAGCGTTGAAATCGGTTCAGGGGCCAACGTCCTGACTTTC. The full variable domain, with the rest looked up from reference TRBV29-1 and TRBJ2-6, is SAVISQKPSRDICQRGTSLTIQCQVDSQVTMMFWYRQQPGQSLTLIATANQGSEATYESGFVIDKFPISRPNLTFSTLTVSNMSPEDSSIYLCSVEIGSGANVLTFGAGSRLTVL.

The chain recombines TRBV24-1 with TRBJ1-4; 8 nucleotides agree with TRBD1. After removal of 2 bases from V and 3 bases from J, the junction contained 7 bases not matched to a gene. The CDR3 runs to 17 residues. CDR1 and CDR2 (germline): KGHDR, SFDVKD. CDR3 sequence: CATSDSRQGAANEKLFF. The DNA for the CDR3 is TGTGCCACCAGTGATTCAAGGCAGGGGGCAGCTAATGAAAAACTGTTTTTT.

This clone was seen a single time. The rearrangement joins TRBV10-2 to TRBJ2-7, with a tentative D call TRBD1 (6 bases). The germline gives CDR1 WSHSY, CDR2 SAAADI. The V end lost 3 bases, the J end lost 7 bases, and 13 bases lay between the germline ends. CDR3 length: 13 amino acids. CDR3: CASSDRTVAEQYF. The CDR3 bases are TGCGCCAGCAGTGATAGGACAGTGGCAGAGCAGTACTTC.

This chain links TRBV5-1 with TRBJ1-2; D perhaps matches TRBD1 (5 bases). This CDR3 has 14 residues. Between the trimmed V and J ends, which lost 4 bases and 3 bases, there was a span of 13 bases. From germline, CDR1 is SGHRS and CDR2 YFSETQ. CDR3 DNA: TGCGCCAGCAGCGGGGGGAGTAACTACTATGGCTACACCTTC. It specifies CASSGGSNYYGYTF.

V and J are TRBV27 and TRBJ2-1; D perhaps matches TRBD2 (6 bases). Trimming left V 6 bases short and J 4 bases short, with 19 bases between. The CDR3 contains 16 residues. CDR1 MNHEY and CDR2 SMNVEV come from the germline V gene (reference sequence). The CDR3 is CASSRYPGLQYNEQFF. The CDR3 region has the DNA TGTGCCAGCAGCCGATACCCGGGACTCCAATACAATGAGCAGTTCTTC.

Notes on this clone: One end of the junction is discordant with germline, which a read error may explain. This chain uses TRBV3-1 (or the pseudogene TRBV3-2) with TRBJ1-1; no clear D. The length of the CDR3 is 17 residues. Germline-derived CDR1 and CDR2 are LGHDT and YNNKEL (reference sequence). The CDR3 loop is CASSEEAEGRSRSGAFF. CDR3 nucleotide sequence: TGTGCCAGCAGCGAAGAAGCGGAAGGCCGCTCAAGGTCTGGAGCTTTCTTT.